This T cell receptor beta chain was documented in a study of CXCR4 blockade with PD-1 therapy in pancreatic cancer (dated by TCRdb to about 2019). A note on the overall study: The study combined multiplex immunohistochemistry and TCRbeta immunosequencing of resected pancreatic ductal adenocarcinoma with ex vivo slice culture testing PD-1 and CXCR4 blockade. To assess intratumoral heterogeneity, two geographically distinct regions from each of a handful of tumors were TCR-sequenced. What the work shows at the level of the full study, not this receptor alone: Tumors had clonal expansion, with a mean productive clonality of about 0.15 compared with about 0.05 in healthy blood, yet clonality showed no correlation with survival. The frequency of each amino acid clone correlated strongly with the number of distinct nucleotide rearrangements encoding that clone, suggesting convergent selection driven by common tumor antigens. Because only TCRbeta chains were sequenced, true antigen-specificity overlap among convergent dominant clones remained unconfirmed while awaiting paired alpha-beta single-cell sequencing.

In regard to this clone: Its target antigen remains unknown. One base away there is no much larger clone; base qualities are not given.

The archived tumor blocks came from patients who had not received neoadjuvant therapy before resection. In the preserved-tissue arm, the study used 30 to 35 surgical resection samples taken from approximately 25 pancreatic ductal adenocarcinoma patients who had not previously been treated. DNA for the resection arm was extracted from ten 5-micron curls of FFPE tumor cut next to the multiplex immunohistochemistry slide. V sheds 5 bases and J sheds 6 bases, leaving 16 bases between their ends. Via the germline V gene, CDR1 is SGHVS and CDR2 FNYEAQ. From its cysteine to its phenylalanine, the CDR3 spans 14 amino acids. Only CDR3 DNA remains: 42 bases, in frame from the first base. The immunoSEQ Assay at Adaptive Biotechnologies was used to immunosequence TCRbeta CDR3 regions from the extracted DNA. In the paper's pipeline: To measure the absolute abundance of each unique TCRbeta CDR3, the sequences were collapsed and filtered. Clonality was calculated as 1 minus Pielou's evenness, using only productive in-frame rearrangements. Regional overlap was evaluated by tracking the top 100 nucleotide rearrangements across paired samples, and paired versus unrelated samples were compared using the Morisita index. The immunoSEQ Rearrangement Details tool was used to assess convergence of nucleotide rearrangements onto identical amino acid sequences. What TCRdb holds here is the immuneACCESS table cut down to in-frame rearrangements. Part of the clones is not present; checked against another copy, under half of the missing clones reflect an unresolved V gene, and the others are unexplained. V and J calls and clone size are those listed in that table; D and trimming were worked out from the DNA. The sample table records roughly 18,000 clones; approximately 68% of these occur just once. 5% to 7% of the sample belongs to the ten largest clones.

The sequenced material came from tumor tissue. The TCR sequence derives from a human donor with pancreatic ductal adenocarcinoma. The chain couples TRBV7-6 to TRBJ1-2, and possibly TRBD1, on 5 matching bases. The DNA sequence is given as TGTGCCAGCAGCCCCAGGGAGGACCCAGATGGCTACACCTTC. Its protein is CASSPREDPDGYTF. The full variable domain, completed from the reference TRBV7-6 and TRBJ1-2 proteins outside the CDR3, reads GAGVSQSPRYKVTKRGQDVALRCDPISGHVSLYWYRQALGQGPEFLTYFNYEAQQDKSGLPNDRFSAERPEGSISTLTIQRTEQRDSAMYRCASSPREDPDGYTFGSGTRLTVV.